These T cell receptor beta chains were read from a single sample in a study of cytomegalovirus exposure and HLA in healthy donors. TCRdb's table, derived via immunoSEQ multiplex PCR, lists solely in-frame clones and lacks some. The sample has roughly 150,000 clones, more than 65% seen once. Sequencing was done on a sample of PBMCs. These receptors came from a man aged 25 to 40 in good health and CMV-seropositive. Both conserved end residues are part of each CDR3.

CDR3 length	V gene	J gene	CDR3 protein
16	TRBV7-8	TRBJ2-5	CASSSSRGPAQETQYF
14	TRBV10-2	TRBJ2-2	CASKGTVNTGELFF
15	TRBV5-1	TRBJ2-3	CASTWGGLATDTQYF
14	TRBV15	TRBJ1-5	CATSRTGTNQPQHF
13	TRBV2	TRBJ1-5	CASSLGGLRAQHF
15	TRBV18	TRBJ1-2	CASSPGQALSYGYTF
15	TRBV4-1	TRBJ2-5	CASSQGQGGRETQYF
17	TRBV15	TRBJ2-7	CATSRDKGRQGLREQYF
14	TRBV6-5	TRBJ1-2	CASSPQGADYGYTF
14	TRBV6-5	TRBJ2-5	CASSYSASQETQYF
16	TRBV28	TRBJ1-5	CASSRGDTHSNQPQHF
14	TRBV7-6	TRBJ2-7	CASSLSENPYEQYF
15	TRBV30	TRBJ2-7	CAWGSGTALSYEQYF
15	TRBV27	TRBJ2-7	CASSSGLAGTIGQYF
15	TRBV28	TRBJ1-2	CASNQEAPANYGYTF
13	TRBV27	TRBJ2-7	CASSRLEGPEQYF
15	TRBV27	TRBJ2-7	CASSGQGQGDYEQYF
15	TRBV4-1	TRBJ2-7	CASSQGETYPYEQYF
15	TRBV7-9	TRBJ1-1	CASSLDTLRGTEAFF
13	TRBV5-1	TRBJ2-2	CASSLAVTGELFF
15	TRBV2	TRBJ2-1	CASSTRQFGDNEQFF
15	TRBV7-2	TRBJ1-3	CASSERVRGGNTIYF
13	TRBV11-2	TRBJ2-7	CASGWQGAYEQYF
15	TRBV5-6	TRBJ1-5	CASSTRQGANQPQHF
12	TRBV11-2	TRBJ1-1	CASSSQNTEAFF
13	TRBV6-1	TRBJ1-6	CASSRGENSPLHF
15	TRBV30	TRBJ2-1	CAWTGLVDSYNEQFF
13	TRBV19	TRBJ1-2	CASSRDRGLGYTF
14	TRBV27	TRBJ2-7	CASSLAGSSYEQYF
12	TRBV6-5	TRBJ2-7	CASTGQEYEQYF
16	TRBV18	TRBJ2-7	CASSPLAGTSGLEQYF
17	TRBV5-1	TRBJ2-2	CASSPLPGTGVVGELFF